This T cell receptor beta chain was found in a study of shared clonotypes between healthy human individuals. This CDR3 has 15 residues. Germline lookup yields CDR1 SGDLS and CDR2 YYNGEE. Trimming at V came to 0 bases and at J to 9 bases, leaving 7 bases not matched to a gene. With respect to this clone: Its matching antigen is unknown.

Study outcomes and limitations: Against clonotypes common to all four donors, non-shared ones had lower generation probabilities.

Genomic DNA (from each subset) was split evenly across several immunoSEQ plates. Sorted-subset replicate PCRs used around 200 ng DNA, some 31,000 T cell genomes. Sequencing was performed with immunoSEQ multiplex PCR; in TCRdb, only in-frame clones are kept and a portion is missing. The sample yields approximately 700,000 clones, 73% seen once. HIV-negative, healthy adults without recent acute infections or vaccinations were the donors. The sequence was obtained from a woman aged 30 to 39 in good health. The specimen was memory CD4+ T cells sorted from blood. The subset is: CD45RA-negative fraction. The J gene is TRBJ2-1, the V gene TRBV9, with 9 bases matching TRBD2. For the CDR3, the DNA is TGTGCCAGCAGCGTAGAGGGCGGGAGGGCCGGTGAGCAGTTCTTC. Translated: CASSVEGGRAGEQFF.